These 16 T cell receptor beta chains were sequenced from one sample in a study of cytotoxic CD8 clonotypes in ibrutinib-treated CLL. Assay: immunoSEQ multiplex PCR; the TCRdb copy retains only in-frame clones and omits some. The sample consists of 250,000 to 350,000 clones, around 77% of them appearing once. The material was PBMCs, obtained at disease progression, from a patient treated with ibrutinib. The receptors stem from a human donor with chronic lymphocytic leukemia.

This chain connects TRBV29-1 to TRBJ2-3; possibly TRBD1 or TRBD2 for D (5 bases each). This CDR3 is built from 15 residues. V dropped 6 bases and J dropped 0 bases, with 16 bases sitting between them. CDR1 and CDR2 (germline): SQVTM, ANQGSEA. CDR3 residues: CSVDLRRGSTDTQYF. The CDR3 nucleotides read TGCAGCGTAGACCTTCGACGGGGCAGCACAGATACGCAGTATTTT.

V is TRBV5-1 and J is TRBJ2-6; the match to TRBD1 covers 9 bases. This CDR3 has 18 amino acids. The V gene's germline CDR1 is SGHRS and CDR2 YFSETQ. The V and J ends lost 4 bases and 4 bases, in that order; junction bases with no gene match: 12. DNA for the CDR3: TGCGCCAGCAGCGGGATCCGGGACAGGGCTACCGGGGCCAACGTCCTGACTTTC. Its translation: CASSGIRDRATGANVLTF.

This sequence joins TRBV12-5 and TRBJ2-1; 7 bases agree with TRBD2. The germline CDR1 and CDR2 sequences are LGHNT and FRNRAP. The ends lost 5 bases at V and 8 bases at J; junction bases unmatched: 0. This CDR3 comprises 11 residues. CDR3 coding DNA: TGTGCTAGTGGTCTAGCGGATGAGCAGTTCTTC. Translating gives CASGLADEQFF. Variable domain in full (rest from reference TRBV12-5 and TRBJ2-1): DARVTQTPRHKVTEMGQEVTMRCQPILGHNTVFWYRQTMMQGLELLAYFRNRAPLDDSGMPKDRFSAEMPDATLATLKIQPSEPRDSAVYFCASGLADEQFFGPGTRLTVL.

The chain combines TRBV6-1 with TRBJ1-1; tentative D call: TRBD1 (5 bases). Germline CDR1 MNHNS, CDR2 SASEGT. This CDR3 region has 11 residues. V was pared by 6 bases and J by 7 bases, with 9 bases between. The CDR3 DNA sequence: TGTGCCAGCAGGGGGGAGATTGAAGCTTTCTTT. Protein: CASRGEIEAFF.

The genes are TRBV11-1 and TRBJ2-5; unclear D gene. This CDR3 comprises 14 residues. Per germline, CDR1 SGHAT and CDR2 FQDESV (reference sequence). The V end lost 1 base, the J end lost 1 base, and 7 bases lay between the germline ends. This chain's CDR3 is CASSLVGPQETQYF. CDR3 coding DNA: TGTGCCAGCAGCTTAGTTGGCCCCCAAGAGACCCAGTACTTC.

The V call is TRBV4-1, the J call TRBJ2-1; tentative D call: TRBD2 (7 bases). This CDR3 contains 16 residues. Germline CDR1 MGHRA, CDR2 YSYEKL. V was trimmed by 0 bases and J by 4 bases, leaving 13 bases between them. The CDR3 is CASSQERGAGYNEQFF. CDR3 coding DNA: TGCGCCAGCAGCCAAGAACGGGGGGCAGGATACAATGAGCAGTTCTTC.

The CDR3 nucleotides are TGTGCCAGCAGCTTTGGGCAGGGTTTGAGCAATCAGCCCCAGCATTTT. It encodes CASSFGQGLSNQPQHF. J is TRBJ1-5 and V is TRBV5-6, with D tentatively TRBD1 (5 bases). Germline V gives CDR1 SGHDT, CDR2 YYEEEE. CDR3 length equals 16 residues. Between the trimmed V and J ends, which lost 2 bases and 1 base, there was a span of 13 bases.

There are a few counts of this clone. The chain has TRBV7-3 and TRBJ2-3; D is unresolved. Germline V lookup: CDR1 SGHTA, CDR2 FQGTGA. The CDR3 has 14 residues. V was cut by 4 bases and J by 0 bases, with 8 bases left in between. As DNA, the CDR3 is TGTGCCAGCAGCTCCGACCTGAGCACAGATACGCAGTATTTT. This translates into CASSSDLSTDTQYF.

This chain joins TRBV4-3 and TRBJ2-3; 8 bases align to TRBD1. This CDR3 has 14 residues. V shed 4 bases, J shed 6 bases, and the junction held 6 bases outside the gene matches. Germline loops: CDR1 LGHNA, CDR2 YSLEER. CDR3 sequence (DNA): TGCGCCAGCAGCCTGTGGACAGGGCCTGATACGCAGTATTTT. Translation gives CASSLWTGPDTQYF.

This clone was recorded only once. CDR3: CASGLGPYNEQFF. In nucleotides, the CDR3 is TGTGCTAGTGGTTTGGGGCCCTACAATGAGCAGTTCTTC. The chain employs TRBV12-5 and TRBJ2-1; no clear D. V lost 1 base to trimming and J lost 2 bases, with 3 bases between them. CDR3 size: 13 residues. The germline V gene has CDR1 LGHNT and CDR2 FRNRAP.

This sequence joins TRBV7-2 and TRBJ1-1, with D possibly TRBD1 on 5 matching bases. V was clipped by 2 bases and J by 2 bases, with 9 bases between them. Germline CDR1 is SGHTA and CDR2 is FQGNSA. The CDR3 is made up of 14 amino acids. CDR3 sequence (DNA): TGTGCCAGCAGCTTATGGGGGGTTAACACTGAAGCTTTCTTT. Translation: CASSLWGVNTEAFF.

V usage is TRBV19 and J usage is TRBJ1-6; D is undetermined. V was pared by 5 bases and J by 7 bases, with 6 bases between. The CDR3 is 12 amino acids. From germline, CDR1 is LNHDA and CDR2 SQIVND (reference sequence). This chain's CDR3 is CASSLTNSPLHF. CDR3 DNA sequence: TGTGCCAGTAGTTTAACAAATTCACCCCTCCACTTT.

This clone has a single count. V is TRBV29-1 and J is TRBJ1-2; D possibly corresponds to TRBD1 (6 bases). Between the trimmed V and J ends, which lost 2 bases and 7 bases, there was a span of 14 bases. The length of the CDR3 is 13 residues. From germline, CDR1 is SQVTM and CDR2 ANQGSEA. CDR3 DNA: TGCAGCGTTGAATTGGGAGGGGGTATTGGCTACACCTTC. This gives the protein CSVELGGGIGYTF.

V is TRBV4-1 and J is TRBJ2-7; 8 bases match TRBD2. The CDR3 extends over 15 amino acids. Germline CDR1 and CDR2: MGHRA and YSYEKL. J was trimmed by 2 bases and V by 0 bases; bases with no gene match: 3. This chain's CDR3 is CASSQDEREPYEQYF. CDR3 DNA sequence: TGCGCCAGCAGCCAAGATGAGCGGGAGCCCTACGAGCAGTACTTC.

The chain links TRBV15 to TRBJ2-7; 9 bases map to TRBD2. Looked up from germline, CDR1 is LNHNV and CDR2 is YYDKDF (reference sequence). V lost 2 bases and J lost 2; bases outside the gene matches: 4. This CDR3 has 15 amino acids. The CDR3 region has the DNA TGTGCCACCAGCAGATTTAGCGGGGGCCCCTACGAGCAGTACTTC. It encodes CATSRFSGGPYEQYF.

This clone was detected a few times. The V and J genes are TRBV4-1 and TRBJ1-6; D unresolved. V shed 0 bases and J shed 6 bases, with 9 bases lying between them. Germline V lookup: CDR1 MGHRA, CDR2 YSYEKL. The CDR3 loop spans 15 amino acids. For the CDR3, the DNA is TGCGCCAGCAGCCAAGAGCCTCGGGCTAATTCACCCCTCCACTTT. Encoded protein: CASSQEPRANSPLHF.